A single T cell receptor beta chain is shown here with its context. This record comes from a study of patients and donors after allogeneic stem cell transplantation. This CDR3 is built from 13 residues. J gave up 6 bases and V 3 bases, and 6 bases lay outside the gene matches. Germline CDR1 and CDR2: DFQATT and SNEGSKA (reference sequence). TCRdb used MiXCR to reprocess the RT-PCR reads, holding one entry per CDR3 protein. Of approximately 140,000 distinct CDR3 sequences in the sample, about two fifths were seen once. The specimen was blood, either unsorted or a sorted T cell fraction (not recorded which). This clonotype was sampled from a human donor who was either an allogeneic HSCT recipient or a stem cell or donor lymphocyte infusion donor (not recorded which). It is not recorded whose cells these are; they may come from a transplant donor. This chain links TRBV20-1 with TRBJ2-7; 9 bases agree with TRBD2. For the CDR3, the DNA is TGCAGTGCTAGTGTGGTAGCGGGGGCCGAGCAGTACGTC. Translating it yields CSASVVAGAEQYV.